The TCR beta chain under discussion was sequenced for a study of CD8+CD57+ T cells in acquired aplastic anemia. Study in general: Each DNA sample taken from sorted CD4+ and CD8+ cells came to about 3.2 ug on average. Study results and limitations: It was found that about 31 CD8+ CDR3 sequences were shared between patients and controls. Levels of CD8+ Simpson's diversity were not significantly distinct in patients versus controls.

From germline, CDR1 is KGHDR and CDR2 SFDVKD. V was trimmed by 5 bases and J by 5 bases, leaving 15 bases between them. The CDR3 extends over 14 amino acids. This clonotype was seen more than once but under ten times. What it binds is not known. Genomic DNA, serving as template, underwent TCR beta VDJ and CDR3 profiling. TCRdb redid the calling of the reads with MiXCR, one entry per CDR3 protein. This table holds around 200,000 distinct CDR3 sequences, more than 60% found once. It was patients with CD8+CD57+ cell expansion by flow cytometry who were chosen for sequencing. What was sequenced was sorted CD4+, CD8+, or CD8+CD57+ T cells (not recorded which) from PBMCs. The origin of this receptor is a human donor with aplastic anemia. V usage is TRBV24-1 and J usage is TRBJ2-7, with D perhaps matching TRBD2 (5 bases). CDR3 nucleotides: TGTGCCACCAGTGCCCCACGAGGGAATAACGAGCAGTACTTC. Translated: CATSAPRGNNEQYF.